The sequence of this T cell receptor beta chain was determined in a study of cytomegalovirus exposure and HLA in healthy donors. Study details: Genetic ancestry analysis placed about 84% of the 300 to 500 donors that were genotyped in the Caucasian-associated cluster. Study-level points and caveats: A previous analysis found most TCR beta V segments productive roughly 87% or roughly 30% of the time.

As for this clone: What it recognizes is unknown.

Between the trimmed V and J ends, which lost 5 bases and 4 bases, there was a span of 8 bases. This CDR3 is 12 amino acids long. In germline, CDR1 is MNHEY, CDR2 SVGAGI. The PCR made use of 60 Vbeta and 13 Jbeta primers. As originally analysed: Per a later analysis, the number of unique TCR beta chains was about 78 million, of which about 10 million were shared. Some clones are missing from TCRdb's copy, which holds only in-frame ones; the method was immunoSEQ multiplex PCR. V, J and clone size are those of that table, while D and trimming were read from the DNA. This sample has some 180,000 clones, with about 9% found just once.

The sequence derives from a woman aged 30 to 39 in good health and CMV-seropositive. The gene calls are TRBV6-5 and TRBJ1-2; D possibly corresponds to TRBD1 (5 bases). The sample was PBMCs. The CDR3 region has the DNA TGTGCCAGCAGTCCAGGGTCCTATGGCTACACCTTC. Amino acids: CASSPGSYGYTF.